A selection of T cell receptor beta chains follows, all from one sample in a study of cytomegalovirus exposure and HLA in healthy donors. Clones were read by immunoSEQ multiplex PCR, and TCRdb kept only the in-frame ones, dropping some. The sample has approximately 100,000 clones, around 83% seen once; the top ten hold under 5%. The sample comprised PBMCs. Receptor source: a young man in good health and CMV-seronegative. The CDR3 runs from the conserved cysteine through the conserved F or W. D genes are given only for firm matches. Some rows mark clone size as missing; the rest say once, few, many or name a class of expanded clone.

D,length,J,V,size,DNA,CDR3
TRBD1,17,TRBJ2-1,TRBV30,NA,TGTGCCTGGAGCCCCAAGGACGGGACAGAATCCTACAATGAGCAGTTCTTC,CAWSPKDGTESYNEQFF
TRBD2,13,TRBJ2-7,TRBV30,NA,TGTGCCTGGGCGCCTCGGTTGGGGGGGGAGCAGTACTTC,CAWAPRLGGEQYF
TRBD2,15,TRBJ2-3,TRBV10-2,NA,TGCGCCAGCAGGGGGACTAGCGGCCGCACAGATACGCAGTATTTT,CASRGTSGRTDTQYF
TRBD1,15,TRBJ1-2,TRBV5-1,NA,TGCGCCAGCAGCTTGGCGACAGGGGGGGACTATGGCTACACCTTC,CASSLATGGDYGYTF
NA,13,TRBJ1-5,TRBV30,NA,TGTGCCTGGACCCTAGGCCCCAATCAGCCCCAGCATTTT,CAWTLGPNQPQHF
NA,14,TRBJ1-1,TRBV10-3,NA,TGTGCCATCAGTCAGCTGACAGATAACACTGAAGCTTTCTTT,CAISQLTDNTEAFF
TRBD2,13,TRBJ2-1,TRBV29-1,NA,TGCAGCGCCTCGGGACTAGCGGGAAATGAGCAGTTCTTC,CSASGLAGNEQFF
NA,14,TRBJ1-1,TRBV13,once,TGTGCCAGCAGCTCCTATCGAATGAACACTGAAGCTTTCTTT,CASSSYRMNTEAFF
NA,16,TRBJ2-1,TRBV11-2,NA,TGTGCCAGCAGCTTAGATTTCGGGAGTAGGTACAATGAGCAGTTCTTC,CASSLDFGSRYNEQFF
TRBD1,15,TRBJ1-1,TRBV18,NA,TGTGCCAGCTCACCACGTACGGGACAGGGAACTGAAGCTTTCTTT,CASSPRTGQGTEAFF
TRBD1,15,TRBJ1-5,TRBV5-5,few,TGTGCCAGCAGCACCGGGACAGAGAGCAATCAGCCCCAGCATTTT,CASSTGTESNQPQHF
NA,12,TRBJ1-1,TRBV7-9,NA,TGTGCCAGCAGCGGGGGGACGGGAGGGGCTTTCTTT,CASSGGTGGAFF
TRBD1,17,TRBJ2-7,TRBV28,once,TGTGCCAGCAGCCCCATCAACCGGGACAGGGGGCTTTACGAGCAGTACTTC,CASSPINRDRGLYEQYF
NA,15,TRBJ1-5,TRBV10-3,NA,TGTGCCACCCAAGTTTTCGGAGGGAGCAATCAGCCCCAGCATTTT,CATQVFGGSNQPQHF
TRBD1,15,TRBJ2-7,TRBV6-5,few,TGTGCCAGCAGTTACTTTAGGACAGGCAAGGGGGAGCAGTACTTC,CASSYFRTGKGEQYF
NA,15,TRBJ2-7,TRBV7-9,NA,TGTGCCAGCAGCTTAGTGGTAACCAGTGCCTACGAGCAGTACTTC,CASSLVVTSAYEQYF
TRBD1,15,TRBJ2-7,TRBV18,NA,TGTGCCAGCTCATCCAGACAGGGGGCGCCAACCGAGCAGTACTTC,CASSSRQGAPTEQYF
TRBD1,11,TRBJ1-1,TRBV11-2,NA,TGTGCCAGCCAGGGGGGCACTGAAGCTTTCTTT,CASQGGTEAFF
TRBD1,16,TRBJ2-2,TRBV7-7,NA,TGTGCTAGCAGCCACGACCGGGACAGAAACACCGGGGAGCTGTTTTTT,CASSHDRDRNTGELFF
NA,15,TRBJ2-7,TRBV11-2,once,TGTGCCAGCAGCTTCCTCGCCTGGCAGGGCTACGAGCAGTACTTC,CASSFLAWQGYEQYF
TRBD1,14,TRBJ1-1,TRBV10-3,NA,TGTGCCATCAGCGAGACAGGGGGCAAAATCGGGGCTTTCTTT,CAISETGGKIGAFF
TRBD1,17,TRBJ2-1,TRBV13,NA,TGTGCCAGCAGCTGGACAGGGGTGAGCATCTCCTACAATGAGCAGTTCTTC,CASSWTGVSISYNEQFF
NA,12,TRBJ2-5,TRBV4-1,NA,TGCGCCAGCAGCCAAGGAGGGAGCGGAAAGTACTTC,CASSQGGSGKYF
TRBD1,13,TRBJ2-7,TRBV6-5,NA,TGTGCCAGCAGCCGGGACAGGGAACACGAGCAGTACTTC,CASSRDREHEQYF
TRBD2,15,TRBJ2-3,TRBV6-5,NA,TGTGCCAGCGGCCCTAGCGGGGCCCTAACAGATACGCAGTATTTT,CASGPSGALTDTQYF
TRBD1,14,TRBJ1-2,TRBV7-2,NA,TGTGCCAGCAGCTGGACAGGGCAGAACTATGGCTACACCTTC,CASSWTGQNYGYTF